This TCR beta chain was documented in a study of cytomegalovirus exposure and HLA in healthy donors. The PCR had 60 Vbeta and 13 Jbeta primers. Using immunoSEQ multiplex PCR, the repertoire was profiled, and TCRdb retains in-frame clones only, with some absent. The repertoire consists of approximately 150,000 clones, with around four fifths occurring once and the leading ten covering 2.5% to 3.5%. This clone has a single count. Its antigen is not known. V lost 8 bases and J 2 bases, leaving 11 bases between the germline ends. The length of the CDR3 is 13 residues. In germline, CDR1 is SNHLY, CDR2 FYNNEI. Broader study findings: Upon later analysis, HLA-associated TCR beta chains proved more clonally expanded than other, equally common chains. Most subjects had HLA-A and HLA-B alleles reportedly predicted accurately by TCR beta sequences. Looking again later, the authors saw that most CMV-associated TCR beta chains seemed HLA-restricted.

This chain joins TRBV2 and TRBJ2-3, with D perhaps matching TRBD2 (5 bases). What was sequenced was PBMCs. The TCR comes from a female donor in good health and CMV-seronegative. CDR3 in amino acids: CASYSGYTDTQYF. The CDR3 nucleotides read TGTGCCAGCTACAGCGGCTACACAGATACGCAGTATTTT.